The rows below give T cell receptor beta chains drawn from one sample of a study of regulatory T cells in long-lasting Graves disease. Each CDR3 protein gets one entry after TCRdb re-called the multiplex PCR reads with MiXCR. The sample includes 510,000 or so distinct CDR3 sequences, 12% of them seen just once. This sample also appeared in a second study, on T cells in Graves' hyperthyroidism and ophthalmopathy.

Here the sequenced sample was peripheral blood mononuclear cells (PBMCs), taken at new diagnosis, from a patient treated with antithyroid drugs. The receptors were sampled from a woman aged 25 to 45 with Graves disease. Each CDR3 is given with its conserved first and last residue. D genes are given only for firm matches. Some rows have no size entry. The others give once, few or many, or a class for an expanded clone.

CDR3aa: CASSRFPMPYNEQFF
CDR3nt: TGTGCCAGCAGCCGTTTTCCCATGCCTTACAATGAGCAGTTCTTC
abundance: many
len: 15
j_gene: TRBJ2-1
d_gene: -
v_gene: TRBV7-6

CDR3aa: CASSSRADTQYF
CDR3nt: TGTGCCAGCAGTTCACGGGCAGATACGCAGTATTTT
abundance: many
len: 12
j_gene: TRBJ2-3
d_gene: -
v_gene: TRBV6-5

CDR3aa: CSAREAPREAFF
CDR3nt: TGCAGTGCTAGAGAAGCACCCCGGGAAGCTTTCTTT
abundance: -
len: 12
j_gene: TRBJ1-1
d_gene: -
v_gene: TRBV20-1

CDR3aa: CSATDSQETQYF
CDR3nt: TGCAGCGCAACTGACTCGCAAGAGACCCAGTACTTC
abundance: many
len: 12
j_gene: TRBJ2-5
d_gene: -
v_gene: TRBV20-1

CDR3aa: CASSPANGYEQYF
CDR3nt: TGTGCCAGCAGCCCCGCCAACGGATACGAGCAGTACTTC
abundance: many
len: 13
j_gene: TRBJ2-7
d_gene: -
v_gene: TRBV7-9

CDR3aa: CASSLDGSVYNEQFF
CDR3nt: TGTGCCAGCAGCTTAGACGGGAGTGTCTACAATGAGCAGTTCTTC
abundance: many
len: 15
j_gene: TRBJ2-1
d_gene: -
v_gene: TRBV11-2

CDR3aa: CAGSDLLDYEQYF
CDR3nt: TGTGCCGGCAGTGATTTGCTAGACTACGAGCAGTACTTC
abundance: few
len: 13
j_gene: TRBJ2-7
d_gene: -
v_gene: TRBV6-1

CDR3aa: CASSLFALRSNQPQHF
CDR3nt: TGTGCCAGCAGCTTGTTTGCACTTAGGAGCAATCAGCCCCAGCATTTT
abundance: few
len: 16
j_gene: TRBJ1-5
d_gene: -
v_gene: TRBV5-6

CDR3aa: CASTYGESGANVLTF
CDR3nt: TGTGCCAGCACCTACGGGGAATCTGGGGCCAACGTCCTGACTTTC
abundance: many
len: 15
j_gene: TRBJ2-6
d_gene: -
v_gene: TRBV6-1

CDR3aa: CASSRTGRPFF
CDR3nt: TGTGCCAGTAGTCGGACAGGGAGACCTTTCTTT
abundance: many
len: 11
j_gene: TRBJ1-1
d_gene: TRBD1
v_gene: TRBV19

CDR3aa: CASSYGHGDEKLFF
CDR3nt: TGTGCCAGCAGTTACGGTCACGGAGATGAAAAACTGTTTTTT
abundance: few
len: 14
j_gene: TRBJ1-4
d_gene: -
v_gene: TRBV6-9

CDR3aa: CASSDRIIPRGTRTDTQYF
CDR3nt: TGTGCCAGCAGTGACCGAATAATACCCCGAGGAACTCGGACAGATACGCAGTATTTT
abundance: few
len: 19
j_gene: TRBJ2-3
d_gene: -
v_gene: TRBV7-9

CDR3aa: CASSLGQSSTDTQYF
CDR3nt: TGCGCCAGCAGCTTGGGACAGTCTAGCACAGATACGCAGTATTTT
abundance: many
len: 15
j_gene: TRBJ2-3
d_gene: -
v_gene: TRBV5-1

CDR3aa: CASRVGQLNTEAFF
CDR3nt: TGTGCCAGCAGGGTCGGACAGTTGAACACTGAAGCTTTCTTT
abundance: -
len: 14
j_gene: TRBJ1-1
d_gene: -
v_gene: TRBV6-2/TRBV6-3

CDR3aa: CASSHIGLATVLSYNEQFF
CDR3nt: TGTGCCAGCAGCCATATAGGACTAGCGACCGTCCTTTCCTACAATGAGCAGTTCTTC
abundance: -
len: 19
j_gene: TRBJ2-1
d_gene: TRBD2
v_gene: TRBV11-2

CDR3aa: CATSDGGLLKETQYF
CDR3nt: TGTGCCACCAGTGATGGGGGACTTCTAAAAGAGACCCAGTACTTC
abundance: few
len: 15
j_gene: TRBJ2-5
d_gene: -
v_gene: TRBV24-1

CDR3aa: CASLPRTGTAGELFF
CDR3nt: TGTGCCAGCTTACCACGGACAGGGACGGCCGGGGAGCTGTTTTTT
abundance: -
len: 15
j_gene: TRBJ2-2
d_gene: TRBD1
v_gene: TRBV18

CDR3aa: CASSVGTAGSLYEQYF
CDR3nt: TGCGCCAGCAGCGTTGGGACGGCGGGGAGTTTATACGAGCAGTACTTC
abundance: few
len: 16
j_gene: TRBJ2-7
d_gene: -
v_gene: TRBV5-1

CDR3aa: CASSFQWGASYEQYF
CDR3nt: TGTGCCAGCAGTTTCCAATGGGGGGCTTCCTACGAGCAGTACTTC
abundance: many
len: 15
j_gene: TRBJ2-7
d_gene: -
v_gene: TRBV12-3/TRBV12-4

CDR3aa: CASSFLSVGELFF
CDR3nt: TGTGCCAGCAGTTTTTTATCGGTCGGGGAGCTGTTTTTT
abundance: few
len: 13
j_gene: TRBJ2-2
d_gene: -
v_gene: TRBV12-3/TRBV12-4

CDR3aa: CASSLDSISNYGYTF
CDR3nt: TGTGCCAGTAGTCTCGACAGTATCTCTAACTATGGCTACACCTTC
abundance: many
len: 15
j_gene: TRBJ1-2
d_gene: -
v_gene: TRBV19

CDR3aa: CASTEGRSSYNEQFF
CDR3nt: TGTGCCAGCACCGAGGGAAGGAGCTCCTACAATGAGCAGTTCTTC
abundance: many
len: 15
j_gene: TRBJ2-1
d_gene: -
v_gene: TRBV27

CDR3aa: CASSRRDPGDEQYF
CDR3nt: TGTGCCAGTTCACGTAGGGACCCGGGGGACGAGCAGTACTTC
abundance: many
len: 14
j_gene: TRBJ2-7
d_gene: -
v_gene: TRBV9

CDR3aa: CASSVLGLSNEKLFF
CDR3nt: TGTGCCAGCAGCGTCCTGGGACTTTCTAATGAAAAACTGTTTTTT
abundance: many
len: 15
j_gene: TRBJ1-4
d_gene: -
v_gene: TRBV5-5

CDR3aa: CSVTDRGPYEQYF
CDR3nt: TGCAGCGTCACGGACAGGGGCCCCTACGAGCAGTACTTC
abundance: many
len: 13
j_gene: TRBJ2-7
d_gene: TRBD1
v_gene: TRBV29-1

CDR3aa: CSVDEGRGPNTGELFF
CDR3nt: TGCAGCGTTGATGAGGGCAGGGGACCGAACACCGGGGAGCTGTTTTTT
abundance: few
len: 16
j_gene: TRBJ2-2
d_gene: -
v_gene: TRBV29-1